This TCR beta chain was found in a study of identical twins. Overall study results and limits: For out-of-frame beta sequences, excess twin sharing was weaker.

This clonotype was observed at least ten times. Its antigen is as yet unknown. TCRdb redid the calling of the 5' RACE reads with MiXCR, one entry per CDR3 protein. The table records under 400,000 distinct CDR3 sequences, roughly 9% of them present only once. CDR3 size: 14 residues. Per the germline V gene, CDR1 is SGHRS and CDR2 is YFSETQ. The V end was cut by 0 bases, the J end by 8 bases, with 12 bases between. The TCR sequence derives from a woman aged 45-59 years in good health. The rearrangement uses TRBV5-1 and TRBJ2-1; TRBD2 might be the D (5 bases). Sequenced: naive T cells sorted from blood. CDR3: CASSLEGYSDEQFF. For the CDR3, the DNA is TGCGCCAGCAGCTTGGAAGGGTATAGCGATGAGCAGTTCTTC.